These 8 T cell receptor beta chains share one sample of origin, sequenced in a study of T cell repertoires in cytomegalovirus infection. Antigens for these TCRs are unknown. TCRdb itself ran the reads through MiXCR, one entry per CDR3 protein. The sample has about 570,000 distinct CDR3 sequences, roughly 43% seen once; the top ten hold around 48%. Source: cultured PBMCs, taken from culture after CMV antigen stimulation. These TCRs come from a human donor in good health (CMV status not recorded). Some clones in this sample may be carry-over from other donors' samples.

The chain has TRBV6-1 and TRBJ2-3, with no clear D. Germline-derived CDR1 and CDR2 are MNHNS and SASEGT. V was pared by 3 bases and J by 2 bases, with 3 bases between. The CDR3 sequence is 12 residues long. Here the CDR3 reads CASSDYTDTQYF. As DNA, the CDR3 is TGTGCCAGCAGTGATTACACAGATACGCAGTATTTT.

The table lists this clonotype with a few counts. This chain joins TRBV6-1 and TRBJ1-2; maybe TRBD1 (5 bases). Germline V CDR1 and CDR2: MNHNS, SASEGT. This CDR3 has 17 residues. Deletions cut 1 base from V and 4 bases from J, with 19 bases between. In nucleotides, the CDR3 is TGTGCCAGCAGTGAAGTTTTTAACCGGGACGGCATCTATGGCTACACCTTC. Its protein product is CASSEVFNRDGIYGYTF.

V and J are TRBV6-1 and TRBJ2-7; 10 nucleotides match TRBD2. V shed 6 bases, J shed 9 bases, and the junction held 20 bases outside the gene matches. Germline V gives CDR1 MNHNS, CDR2 SASEGT. There are 17 residues in the CDR3. The CDR3 sequence: CASSELLAGAFLRGQYF. CDR3 in DNA: TGTGCCAGCAGCGAGCTCCTAGCGGGGGCTTTCCTACGAGGGCAGTACTTC.

V is TRBV7-2 and J is TRBJ1-5; no definite D call. V lost 5 bases and J lost 7, with 12 bases in between. The CDR3 spans 13 residues. Germline V gene data show CDR1 as SGHTA and CDR2 as FQGNSA. DNA for the CDR3: TGTGCCAGCAGCGGACGGACGGGGCAGCCCCAGCATTTT. Encoded protein: CASSGRTGQPQHF.

The chain carries TRBV7-2 and TRBJ2-5; TRBD2 matches at 7 bases. Germline V lookup: CDR1 SGHTA, CDR2 FQGNSA. The CDR3 runs 16 residues. The trim removed 1 base at V and 5 bases at J, leaving 10 bases unmatched. As DNA, the CDR3 is TGTGCCAGCAGCTTAGTGACGCGGGTGGGGGGGGAGACCCAGTACTTC. Its protein is CASSLVTRVGGETQYF.

This chain uses TRBV7-2 with TRBJ1-1; D unresolved. Germline V gene data show CDR1 as SGHTA and CDR2 as FQGNSA. The V and J ends lost 4 bases and 1 base respectively, with 10 bases between them. The CDR3 covers 14 residues. The CDR3, as DNA: TGTGCCAGCAGCTCAAGGCAAGAGAACACTGAAGCTTTCTTT. Translation gives CASSSRQENTEAFF.

The V and J genes are TRBV18 and TRBJ2-7; possibly TRBD1 for D (6 bases). Between the trimmed V and J ends, which lost 3 bases and 5 bases, there was a span of 14 bases. CDR1 is KGHSH and CDR2 is LQKENI in the germline V gene. CDR3 size: 14 residues. As DNA, the CDR3 is TGTGCCAGCTCACCCAACAGGGTTCCCAACGAGCAGTACTTC. Encoded protein: CASSPNRVPNEQYF.

The chain has TRBV7-6 and TRBJ2-7; D call uncertain. V was cut by 4 bases and J by 6 bases, with 10 bases left in between. Looked up from germline, CDR1 is SGHVS and CDR2 is FNYEAQ. CDR3 size: 12 residues. This chain's CDR3 is CASSYSFSEQYF. The CDR3 bases are TGTGCCAGCAGCTATAGTTTCTCCGAGCAGTACTTC.